The entry below gives a single T cell receptor beta chain sequence along with its context. This specimen belongs to a study of blood T cell repertoires in COVID-19. Study-wide background: Samples representing acute and convalescent COVID-19 were sourced from the United States, Italy and Spain. From T cells, B-cell-depleted T cells, or PBMCs came the material, which was cDNA or gDNA.

Authors' data handling: For nucleated cells, counts were estimated from reference gene primer amplification. Profiling relied on immunoSEQ multiplex PCR, and the TCRdb table lists in-frame clones only, not all of them. The V and J calls and clone size come from that table; D and trimming were worked out from the DNA. Among 120,000 to 150,000 clones listed, around 87% were seen once. The sequenced sample was peripheral blood. This TCR came from a middle-aged man who had recovered from COVID-19.

The CDR3 sequence: CASAPPQHF. The CDR3 DNA sequence: TGTGCCAGCGCGCCGCCCCAGCATTTT. V and J are TRBV6-6 and TRBJ1-5; no reliable D call. Germline CDR1 MNHNY, CDR2 SVGAGI (reference sequence). CDR3 length: 9 residues. V lost 8 bases, J lost 9 bases, and 5 bases lay in between.